The T cell receptor beta chain described here comes from a study of metastatic and nonmetastatic thyroid tumors. Whole-study context: Repertoires of blood and of tissue (tumor or nodule) from malignant and benign thyroid patients were compared.

Whole-study results and caveats: Compared with benign nodules, malignant thyroid tumors were reported to have significantly higher TCR beta diversity in both blood and tumor.

The entire patient cohort was treatment-naive prior to thyroid surgery. Original data processing: A classifier for distant metastasis in papillary thyroid cancer was constructed using CDR3 differences observed across clinicopathological groups. Through MiXCR, TCRdb re-clonotyped the PCR reads. The V and J calls, along with clone size, are taken from TCRdb and not from the paper's own processing. Among roughly 89,000 clones listed, approximately 13% were seen once. Trimming left V 3 bases short and J 3 bases short, with 9 bases between. Germline CDR1 reads SGHKS; CDR2 reads YYEKEE (reference sequence). This CDR3 is 13 amino acids long. This clone was seen more than once but under ten times. Its target is unknown.

The chain carries TRBV5-5 and TRBJ1-2; unclear D gene. Sequencing was performed on tumor tissue. The source is a female donor with papillary thyroid cancer or a benign thyroid nodule (not recorded which). Some clones in this sample may be carry-over from other donors' samples. CDR3 loop: CASSSGDYYGYTF. CDR3 sequence (DNA): TGTGCCAGCAGCTCGGGAGACTACTATGGCTACACCTTC.